One and the same sample provided the 28 T cell receptor beta chains below, sequenced in a study of blood T cell repertoires in COVID-19. This table comes from immunoSEQ multiplex PCR, and its TCRdb copy is limited to in-frame clones, with some not included. The repertoire holds about 160,000 clones, with around 85% as singletons. The specimen sequenced was peripheral blood. All receptors come from a man in his sixties with active or convalescent COVID-19.

The rearrangement joins TRBV9 to TRBJ2-3, with 13 bases fitting TRBD2. This CDR3 has 16 amino acids. Trimming cost V 4 bases and J 5 bases; bases outside gene matches: 7. Germline V lookup: CDR1 SGDLS, CDR2 YYNGEE. In DNA form, the CDR3 reads TGTGCCAGCAGCCCGGGACTAGCGGGGTTTAAAGATACGCAGTATTTT. Encoded protein: CASSPGLAGFKDTQYF. The full variable domain, in which reference TRBV9 and TRBJ2-3 provide the parts outside the CDR3, is DSGVTQTPKHLITATGQRVTLRCSPRSGDLSVYWYQQSLDQGLQFLIQYYNGEERAKGNILERFSAQQFPDLHSELNLSSLELGDSALYFCASSPGLAGFKDTQYFGPGTRLTVL.

The rearrangement joins TRBV11-2 to TRBJ1-3, with D unresolved. The CDR3 loop spans 17 amino acids. With 3 bases removed from V and 0 bases from J, the gap between germline ends came to 15 bases. Germline V CDR1 and CDR2: SGHAT, FQNNGV. CDR3 DNA: TGTGCCAGCAGCTTCAGGCCAGATCCGTACTCTGGAAACACCATATATTTT. Translating it yields CASSFRPDPYSGNTIYF.

A remark on this clone: Other DNA sequences in the sample encode the same CDR3. The J gene is TRBJ2-3, the V gene TRBV12-3 or TRBV12-4, with unresolved D. Trimming removed 6 bases from V and 5 bases from J, with 9 bases in between. There are 12 residues in the CDR3. This chain's CDR3 is CASSLRGDTQYF. The CDR3 DNA reads TGTGCCAGCAGCCTTAGAGGAGATACGCAGTATTTT.

As DNA, the CDR3 is TGTGCCAGCAGTGAATCGATGCCGGGAGCTGAAGCTTTCTTT. Protein product: CASSESMPGAEAFF. This chain joins TRBV2 and TRBJ1-1; the D is unclear. The CDR3 loop spans 14 amino acids. Germline CDR1 reads SNHLY; CDR2 reads FYNNEI. The V end lost 2 bases, the J end lost 6 bases, and 13 bases lay between the germline ends.

The CDR3 nucleotides read TGTGCCAGCAGCCCACCGGGACTAGCGGGAGACGAGCAGTACTTC. It translates to CASSPPGLAGDEQYF. V gene TRBV9 combines with J gene TRBJ2-7, with 14 nucleotides matching TRBD2. J gave up 5 bases and V 4 bases, and 5 bases lay outside the gene matches. This CDR3 has 15 residues. Germline V gene lookup returns CDR1 SGDLS and CDR2 YYNGEE.

V gene TRBV11-2 combines with J gene TRBJ2-5, with 10 bases lining up with TRBD2. J lost 2 bases, V lost 5 bases, and 14 bases had no gene match. CDR1 and CDR2 (germline): SGHAT, FQNNGV. There are 18 residues in the CDR3. CDR3 sequence: CASSPTLRRTSGQETQYF. Written as DNA, the CDR3 is TGTGCCAGCAGCCCAACCCTCCGGCGGACTAGCGGTCAAGAGACCCAGTACTTC.

The chain is built from TRBV7-2 and TRBJ1-3; D not resolved. Trimming shortened V by 3 bases and J by 2 bases, and 8 bases separated the two germline ends. Germline loops: CDR1 SGHTA, CDR2 FQGNSA. The CDR3 loop spans 14 amino acids. The CDR3 nucleotides read TGTGCCAGCAGCTTTGAGATCACTGGAAACACCATATATTTT. Amino acids: CASSFEITGNTIYF.

The chain recombines TRBV5-1 with TRBJ2-5; D not resolved. V gave up 0 bases and J gave up 5 bases, with 14 bases separating them. The CDR3 has 15 residues. CDR1 SGHRS and CDR2 YFSETQ come from the germline V gene. CDR3 amino acids: CASSLGPSSRETQYF. The CDR3 DNA sequence: TGCGCCAGCAGCTTGGGCCCCTCGTCCCGGGAGACCCAGTACTTC.

The V and J genes are TRBV12-3 or TRBV12-4 and TRBJ1-1; tentatively, D is TRBD1 (5 bases). V was shortened by 5 bases and J by 1 base, with 8 bases between the two germline ends. The CDR3 has 13 amino acids. CDR3: CASSGHPNTEAFF. In DNA, the CDR3 is TGTGCCAGCAGTGGACACCCGAACACTGAAGCTTTCTTT.

The genes are TRBV6-5 and TRBJ1-1; 7 nucleotides match TRBD1. The V segment lost 6 bases and the J segment 10 bases; nucleotides outside the gene matches: 17. CDR1 is MNHEY, CDR2 SVGAGI, per germline. This CDR3 is 15 amino acids long. This CDR3 reads CASSRKTGTVGGAFF. Here the CDR3 DNA reads TGTGCCAGCAGCCGTAAAACTGGGACAGTCGGGGGAGCTTTCTTT.

This clone was found a few times. This chain connects TRBV7-2 to TRBJ1-6; no reliable D call. The CDR3 is 16 amino acids. The V gene lost 7 bases and the J gene lost 6 bases, with 19 bases spanning the gap. From germline, CDR1 is SGHTA and CDR2 FQGNSA. CDR3 bases: TGTGCCAGCACCGCTGCCCCCCTAGGCGGTAATTCACCCCTCCACTTT. This codes for CASTAAPLGGNSPLHF.

DNA for the CDR3: TGTGCCTGGAGTGTACTAATCCCCAGTACGGTCCAAGAGACCCAGTACTTC. It specifies CAWSVLIPSTVQETQYF. V usage is TRBV30 and J usage is TRBJ2-5, with D hard to call. Trimming left V 0 bases short and J 1 base short, with 18 bases between. Looked up from germline, CDR1 is GTSNPN and CDR2 is SVGIG (reference sequence). The CDR3 totals 17 residues.

The V gene is TRBV7-2, the J gene TRBJ1-4; D remains ambiguous. CDR1 and CDR2 (germline): SGHTA, FQGNSA. Trimming stripped 5 bases from V and 8 bases from J, with 12 bases between. This CDR3 region has 13 residues. This CDR3 is CASSVRPREKLFF. The CDR3 DNA is TGTGCCAGCAGCGTCCGTCCCAGGGAAAAACTGTTTTTT.

The chain combines TRBV5-1 with TRBJ1-1; maybe TRBD1 (6 bases). There are 15 residues in the CDR3. In germline, CDR1 is SGHRS, CDR2 YFSETQ. Trimming shortened V by 0 bases and J by 1 base, and 10 bases separated the two germline ends. CDR3: CASSLEGQPNTEAFF. The CDR3 nucleotides are TGCGCCAGCAGCTTGGAAGGACAGCCGAACACTGAAGCTTTCTTT.

This clone was detected once. The rearrangement joins TRBV19 to TRBJ2-5; TRBD1 matches 7 bases. The CDR3 runs 13 residues. The V and J ends lost 7 bases and 5 bases, in that order; junction bases with no gene match: 7. CDR1 is LNHDA and CDR2 is SQIVND in the germline V gene (reference sequence). The CDR3 DNA reads as TGTGCCAGTACCCCAGGGGGTCCGGAGACCCAGTACTTC. This gives the protein CASTPGGPETQYF. Using reference TRBV19 and TRBJ2-5 for the parts outside the CDR3, the full variable domain is DGGITQSPKYLFRKEGQNVTLSCEQNLNHDAMYWYRQDPGQGLRLIYYSQIVNDFQKGDIAEGYSVSREKKESFPLTVTSAQKNPTAFYLCASTPGGPETQYFGPGTRLLVL.

This clone was recorded a few times. This chain connects TRBV6-6 to TRBJ1-2; 7 bases map to TRBD1. With V trimmed by 6 bases and J by 2 bases, 3 bases remained unmatched. The CDR3 contains 13 residues. Germline V gives CDR1 MNHNY, CDR2 SVGAGI (reference sequence). CDR3 region: CASRNRGNYGYTF. Here the CDR3 DNA reads TGTGCCAGCAGGAACAGGGGCAACTATGGCTACACCTTC.

Of note for this clone: Germline and junction disagree at one end, which may indicate a read error. The rearrangement joins TRBV7-7 to TRBJ2-1; 8 nucleotides align to TRBD2. CDR1 and CDR2 from the germline V gene are SSHAT and FNYEAQ (reference sequence). The CDR3 loop spans 14 amino acids. The CDR3 DNA reads as TGTGCTAGCAGCTTACTAGCGGTTGACAATGAGCAGTTCTTC. Translation: CASSLLAVDNEQFF.

V gene TRBV18 combines with J gene TRBJ1-1; TRBD1 might be the D (5 bases). Per germline, CDR1 KGHSH and CDR2 LQKENI. Trimming removed 2 bases from V and 5 bases from J, with 9 bases in between. The CDR3 consists of 13 residues. CDR3 sequence: CASSPGARTEAFF. Written as DNA, the CDR3 is TGTGCCAGCTCACCAGGGGCTCGAACTGAAGCTTTCTTT.

V usage is TRBV5-1 and J usage is TRBJ2-7, with 9 bases matching TRBD1. The CDR3 is 17 residues long. Losses at the gene ends were 4 bases for V and 6 bases for J; bases not matched to a gene: 17. CDR1 and CDR2 from the germline V gene are SGHRS and YFSETQ. CDR3 in DNA: TGCGCCAGCAGCCTCAGGCCCCCGGGACAGGGAATATCCGAGCAGTACTTC. Amino acids: CASSLRPPGQGISEQYF. Full variable domain (rest looked up from reference TRBV5-1 and TRBJ2-7): KAGVTQTPRYLIKTRGQQVTLSCSPISGHRSVSWYQQTPGQGLQFLFEYFSETQRNKGNFPGRFSGRQFSNSRSEMNVSTLELGDSALYLCASSLRPPGQGISEQYFGPGTRLTVT.

The V gene is TRBV11-3, the J gene TRBJ2-1, with a weak D call TRBD2 (5 bases). This CDR3 has 15 residues. Trimming took 1 base from V and 2 from J, leaving 9 bases between them. From germline, CDR1 is SGHNT and CDR2 YENEEA. The CDR3 DNA is TGTGCCAGCAGCTTAGGATCGGGAACCTACAATGAGCAGTTCTTC. Its protein is CASSLGSGTYNEQFF.

The J gene is TRBJ2-7, the V gene TRBV6-6, with 13 bases that match TRBD2. V trimming: 5 bases; J trimming: 2 bases; junction bases outside the gene matches: 3. This CDR3 spans 15 amino acids. The germline gives CDR1 MNHNY, CDR2 SVGAGI (reference sequence). The CDR3 nucleotides read TGTGCCAGCAGTGGAACTAGCGGGAGGGCCTACGAGCAGTACTTC. This translates into CASSGTSGRAYEQYF.

The V gene is TRBV19, the J gene TRBJ1-3; 7 bases align to TRBD1. From germline, CDR1 is LNHDA and CDR2 SQIVND (reference sequence). Trimming took 5 bases from V and 4 from J; bases not matched to a gene: 11. There are 16 residues in the CDR3. CDR3 in amino acids: CASSPYGTASGNTIYF. For the CDR3, the DNA is TGTGCCAGTAGTCCCTATGGGACAGCTAGCGGAAACACCATATATTTT.

This clone was recorded only once. The chain carries TRBV6-5 and TRBJ1-2; D gene unclear. Deletions cut 6 bases from V and 5 bases from J, with 16 bases between. The germline CDR1 and CDR2 sequences are MNHEY and SVGAGI. This CDR3 comprises 14 residues. The CDR3 nucleotides read TGTGCCAGCAGCCGCGCCGACAAGCAATATGGCTACACCTTC. This codes for CASSRADKQYGYTF.

The rearrangement uses TRBV7-9 and TRBJ1-1, with a possible D match to TRBD1 (6 bases). Looked up from germline, CDR1 is SEHNR and CDR2 is FQNEAQ (reference sequence). Trimming took off 11 bases at V and 7 bases at J, with 20 bases between the two ends. The CDR3 length is 13 residues. CDR3 coding DNA: TGTGCCGCGAACCAGGGGTCCGGAAATGAAGCTTTCTTT. Protein product: CAANQGSGNEAFF.

The rearrangement uses TRBV21-1 and TRBJ2-1; TRBD2, the D gene given by the table, was not confirmed from the DNA. TRBV21-1 is deemed a pseudogene. The CDR3 has 16 residues. The CDR3 sequence: CASSKLAGGSYNEQFF. CDR3 nucleotide sequence: TGTGCCAGCAGCAAATTGGCGGGGGGGTCCTACAATGAGCAGTTCTTC.

J is TRBJ1-5 and V is TRBV5-1; D unclear. Germline lookup yields CDR1 SGHRS and CDR2 YFSETQ. The length of the CDR3 is 13 residues. The germline V and J ends were trimmed by 0 bases and 7 bases, with 8 bases remaining between them. In DNA form, the CDR3 reads TGCGCCAGCAGCTTGGCCGGAGACCAGCCCCAGCATTTT. It yields the protein CASSLAGDQPQHF.

The rearrangement uses TRBV11-3 and TRBJ1-3; possibly TRBD1 for D (5 bases). The CDR3 runs 18 residues. From germline, CDR1 is SGHNT and CDR2 YENEEA. The V gene lost 3 bases and the J gene lost 10 bases, with 28 bases spanning the gap. CDR3 nucleotides: TGTGCCAGCAGCTTCGTCGACCCAGGGCCTTCCCGAGAAACTACCATATATTTT. It specifies CASSFVDPGPSRETTIYF.

The V gene is TRBV2, the J gene TRBJ2-5; unclear D gene. Germline assignment: CDR1 SNHLY and CDR2 FYNNEI. Trimming pared 0 bases from V and 5 bases from J, leaving 10 bases between. The CDR3 runs to 14 residues. CDR3 region: CASSEAAGWETQYF. As DNA, the CDR3 is TGTGCCAGCAGTGAAGCCGCCGGGTGGGAGACCCAGTACTTC.